This T cell receptor beta chain was identified during a study of CD8 T cells in ankylosing spondylitis. General study findings and limits: Disease-associated clones were reportedly significantly overrepresented in matched ankylosing spondylitis synovial fluid. Ankylosing spondylitis blood seemed to carry a telltale TCR beta motif made of eight or nine highly homologous variants. Past research had described some motif variants in reactive arthritis synovial fluid and blood.

With termini counted, the CDR3 has 17 amino acids. As for this clonotype: Its antigen is as yet unknown. Because the CDR3's place on the DNA is in doubt, the DNA is left out and the CDR3 is given as listed by TCRdb.

Quantitative 5'-RACE was performed with molecular barcodes, and it yielded the TCR beta libraries. TCRdb re-derived calls from the 5' RACE reads in MiXCR, one entry per CDR3 protein. The table shows 250,000 to 350,000 distinct CDR3 sequences, with about a fifth occurring only once. The V call is TRBV7-5, the J call TRBJ2-7; the DNA was not compared with TRBD1, the D call given in the table. TRBV7-5 is a recognized pseudogene. The sequenced sample was blood, either unsorted or a sorted T cell fraction (not recorded which). The TCR originated in a female donor with ankylosing spondylitis or in good health (not recorded which). This CDR3 is CISVPEASIWTGGEQYF.